This T cell receptor beta chain is from a study of T cells in Graves' hyperthyroidism and ophthalmopathy. Study results and caveats: Blood also held most thyroid clonotypes expanded beyond 0.001.

Amplified TCR beta CDR3 regions came from RNA transcripts. An initial round of RT-PCR targeting the TCR CDR3 relied on the HTBI primer set. TCRdb re-analysed the multiplex PCR reads in MiXCR, keeping a single row per CDR3 protein. The sample has 400,000 to 500,000 distinct CDR3 sequences, roughly 13% seen once; the top ten hold 5.3%. Uncontrolled infection, other autoimmune disease, pregnancy or lactation barred patients from enrollment. This clonotype has a count of ten or more. Its specificity is unknown. V lost 3 bases to trimming and J lost 5 bases, with 23 bases between them. Looked up from germline, CDR1 is MDHEN and CDR2 is SYDVKM. The CDR3 sequence is 18 residues long.

The rearrangement uses TRBV28 and TRBJ2-1, with D possibly being TRBD2 (7 bases). The sequence was collected from a woman aged 18-30 years with Graves' hyperthyroidism. Sample: blood. CDR3 bases: TGTGCCAGCAGTTTGCGTCGCGGGGGCAGCGGGATCCACAATGAGCAGTTCTTC. Its protein product is CASSLRRGGSGIHNEQFF.